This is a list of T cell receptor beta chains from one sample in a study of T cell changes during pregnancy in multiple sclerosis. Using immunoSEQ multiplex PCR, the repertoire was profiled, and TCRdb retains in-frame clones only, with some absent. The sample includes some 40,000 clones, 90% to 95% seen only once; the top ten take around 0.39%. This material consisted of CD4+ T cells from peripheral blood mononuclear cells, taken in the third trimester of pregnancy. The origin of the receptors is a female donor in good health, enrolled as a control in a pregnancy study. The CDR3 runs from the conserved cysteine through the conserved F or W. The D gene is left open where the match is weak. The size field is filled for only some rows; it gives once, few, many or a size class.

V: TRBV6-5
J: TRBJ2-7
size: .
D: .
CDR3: CASSQTDSSYEQYF
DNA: TGTGCCAGCAGCCAGACAGACAGTTCCTACGAGCAGTACTTC

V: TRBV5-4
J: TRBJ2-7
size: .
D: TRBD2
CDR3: CASSFLLAGAYEQYF
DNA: TGTGCCAGCAGCTTCTTACTAGCGGGGGCCTACGAGCAGTACTTC

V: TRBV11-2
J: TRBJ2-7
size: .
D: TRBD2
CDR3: CASSTRTSGGPISYEQYF
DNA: TGTGCCAGCAGCACTCGGACTAGCGGGGGGCCTATTTCCTACGAGCAGTACTTC

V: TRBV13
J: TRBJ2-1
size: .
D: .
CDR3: CASSLAAGATHNEQFF
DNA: TGTGCCAGCAGCTTAGCTGCGGGGGCCACTCACAATGAGCAGTTCTTC

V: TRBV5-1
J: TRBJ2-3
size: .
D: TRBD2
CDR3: CASSLNLAGGQDTQYF
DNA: TGCGCCAGCAGCTTGAACCTAGCGGGAGGGCAAGATACGCAGTATTTT

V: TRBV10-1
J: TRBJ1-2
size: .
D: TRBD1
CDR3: CASSPGQAYGYTF
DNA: TGCGCCAGCAGCCCCGGACAGGCCTATGGCTACACCTTC

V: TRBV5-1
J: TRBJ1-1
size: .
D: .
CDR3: CASSPQGSTEAFF
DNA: TGCGCCAGCAGTCCACAGGGTAGCACTGAAGCTTTCTTT

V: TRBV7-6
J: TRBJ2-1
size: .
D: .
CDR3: CASSLAQLKTNEQFF
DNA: TGTGCCAGCAGCTTAGCCCAACTGAAAACCAATGAGCAGTTCTTC

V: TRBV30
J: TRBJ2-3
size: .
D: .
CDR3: CAWSDPHKRADTQYF
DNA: TGTGCCTGGAGCGACCCGCACAAGAGGGCAGATACGCAGTATTTT

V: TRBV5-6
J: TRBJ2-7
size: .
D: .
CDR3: CASSLGATSYEQYF
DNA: TGTGCCAGCAGCTTGGGGGCTACTAGCTACGAGCAGTACTTC

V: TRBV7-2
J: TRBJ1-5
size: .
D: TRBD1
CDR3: CASSLGQGNQPQHF
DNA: TGTGCCAGCAGCTTGGGACAGGGGAATCAGCCCCAGCATTTT

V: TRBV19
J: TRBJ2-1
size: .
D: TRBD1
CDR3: CASSLDRGSYNEQFF
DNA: TGTGCCAGTAGTTTGGACAGGGGTTCCTACAATGAGCAGTTCTTC

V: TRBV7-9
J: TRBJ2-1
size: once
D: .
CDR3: CASSLSYEQFF
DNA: TGTGCCAGCAGCTTATCATATGAGCAGTTCTTC

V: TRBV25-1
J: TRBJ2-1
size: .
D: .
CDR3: CASSEPSGPIPNEQFF
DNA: TGTGCCAGCAGTGAACCCAGCGGGCCCATACCCAATGAGCAGTTCTTC

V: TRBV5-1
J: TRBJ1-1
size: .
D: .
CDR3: CASSPAGGFTEAFF
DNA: TGCGCCAGCAGCCCAGCGGGGGGCTTCACTGAAGCTTTCTTT

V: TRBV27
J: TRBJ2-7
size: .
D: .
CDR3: CASRPRQTILGEQYF
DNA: TGTGCCAGCAGGCCCAGACAGACAATTCTGGGCGAGCAGTACTTC

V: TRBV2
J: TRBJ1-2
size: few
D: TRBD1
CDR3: CASRSDGTAYGYTF
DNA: TGTGCCAGCAGGAGTGACGGGACAGCGTATGGCTACACCTTC

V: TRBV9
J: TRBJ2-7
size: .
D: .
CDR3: CASSAGSSYEQYF
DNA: TGTGCCAGCAGCGCTGGGAGCTCCTACGAGCAGTACTTC

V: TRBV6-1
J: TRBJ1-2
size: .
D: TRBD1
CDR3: CASSGDRSLLGYTF
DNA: TGTGCCAGCAGTGGGGACAGGTCCTTACTCGGCTACACCTTC

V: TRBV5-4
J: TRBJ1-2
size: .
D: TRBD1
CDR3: CASSLADRGYRGGYTF
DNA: TGTGCCAGCAGCTTGGCCGACAGGGGGTATCGAGGCGGCTACACCTTC

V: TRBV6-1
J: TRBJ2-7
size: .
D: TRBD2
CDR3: CASSEEPSGRTSSYEQYF
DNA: TGTGCCAGCAGTGAAGAACCTAGCGGGAGGACAAGCTCCTACGAGCAGTACTTC

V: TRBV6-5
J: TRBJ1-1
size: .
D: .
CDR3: CASSYGVANTEAFF
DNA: TGTGCCAGCAGTTACGGCGTAGCGAACACTGAAGCTTTCTTT

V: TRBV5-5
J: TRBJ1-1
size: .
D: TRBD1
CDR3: CASSYTGDRGAFF
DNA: TGTGCCAGCAGCTATACCGGGGACAGGGGAGCTTTCTTT

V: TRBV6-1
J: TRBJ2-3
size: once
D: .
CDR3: CASSATSLADTQYF
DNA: TGTGCCAGCAGTGCAACTAGTTTGGCAGATACGCAGTATTTT

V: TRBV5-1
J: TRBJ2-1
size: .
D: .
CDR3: CASSLSTAAYNEQFF
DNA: TGCGCCAGCAGCTTGTCTACCGCCGCCTACAATGAGCAGTTCTTC